This T cell receptor (beta chain) was sequenced in a study of blood T cell repertoires in COVID-19. Study at large: Both acute and convalescent COVID-19 samples were obtained from the United States, Italy and Spain.

In terms of age and location, participants ranged from roughly 18 to 90 years and lived in about two dozen US areas. Clinical histories supplied by participants themselves formed the basis of cohort assignment. Authors' methods: For nucleated cells, counts were estimated from reference gene primer amplification. The method was immunoSEQ multiplex PCR; TCRdb's version includes in-frame clones alone and lacks a portion of them. The V and J calls and clone size are taken from that table; D and trimming were inferred from the DNA. The sample lists about 360,000 clones; around 90% were seen once. The CDR3 length is 18 residues. In germline, CDR1 is MNHNY, CDR2 SVGAGI (reference sequence). Losses at the gene ends were 5 bases for V and 0 bases for J; bases not matched to a gene: 9.

This sequence joins TRBV6-6 and TRBJ1-4; 10 bases agree with TRBD1. The specimen sequenced was PBMCs or T cells enriched from blood (not recorded which). This receptor was identified in a woman aged 35 to 49 with acute COVID-19. The CDR3 spells CASSQDRGSPSTNEKLFF. The CDR3 bases are TGTGCCAGCAGTCAGGACAGGGGGTCACCCTCAACTAATGAAAAACTGTTTTTT.